This T cell receptor beta chain was profiled in a study of radiotherapy plus CTLA-4 blockade in lung cancer. Study-level background: Objective responses emerged in under 20% of patients, and around 31% attained disease control.

A word on this clone: Its antigen is not identified.

Points from the study as a whole: Among blood TCR repertoires after radiotherapy plus ipilimumab, tumor-derived clones expanded. Alongside interferon-beta, early blood T cell clone dynamics were reportedly the best predictor of response.

The CDR3 sequence is 16 residues long. Germline V gives CDR1 SGHNT, CDR2 YYREEE (reference sequence). Unmatched junction bases numbered 5, after V lost 3 bases and J lost 0 bases. Lung cancer patients with chemo-refractory metastatic non-small-cell disease were given focal radiation plus CTLA-4 blockade with ipilimumab. Sequencing used immunoSEQ multiplex PCR; TCRdb keeps in-frame clones, though not all of them. The sample consists of about 48,000 clones, 75% to 90% of them appearing once. The V gene is TRBV5-4, the J gene TRBJ2-2, with 7 positions matching TRBD2. The sequencing here drew on peripheral blood, taken from a patient treated with radiotherapy plus ipilimumab. The TCR was taken from a human donor with non-small cell lung cancer who had stable disease on radiotherapy plus ipilimumab. CDR3 amino acids: CASSSLLAANTGELFF. CDR3 bases: TGTGCCAGCAGCTCCCTTCTAGCGGCGAACACCGGGGAGCTGTTTTTT.